This passage covers 32 T cell receptor beta chains from one sample sequenced in a study of T cells after yellow fever vaccination. One entry per CDR3 protein results from TCRdb running MiXCR on the 5' RACE reads. Altogether a few hundred thousand distinct CDR3 sequences are present, roughly 6.8% being singletons, with the ten largest covering approximately 1%. Material: CD4+ T cells sorted from PBMCs, obtained on the day of the yellow fever booster vaccination. Source of these receptors: a man younger than 40 who received the YFV17D yellow fever vaccine.

This clonotype came up many times. This sequence joins TRBV5-6 and TRBJ2-1; 7 nucleotides match TRBD2. The CDR3 has 16 residues. Per germline, CDR1 SGHDT and CDR2 YYEEEE. V lost 4 bases and J lost 3; bases outside the gene matches: 10. The CDR3 loop is CASSRAASGNYNEQFF. Here the CDR3 DNA reads TGTGCCAGCAGCCGGGCTGCCAGCGGGAACTACAATGAGCAGTTCTTC. Full variable domain (rest looked up from reference TRBV5-6 and TRBJ2-1): DAGVTQSPTHLIKTRGQQVTLRCSPKSGHDTVSWYQQALGQGPQFIFQYYEEEERQRGNFPDRFSGHQFPNYSSELNVNALLLGDSALYLCASSRAASGNYNEQFFGPGTRLTVL.

This clonotype was recorded at least ten times. V usage is TRBV7-8 and J usage is TRBJ2-7, with TRBD2 as a possible D gene (6 bases). V was shortened by 5 bases and J by 5 bases, with 22 bases between the two germline ends. Looked up from germline, CDR1 is SGHVS and CDR2 is FQNEAQ. This CDR3 contains 16 residues. For the CDR3, the DNA is TGTGCCAGCAGCCCGAACCTGGGGGGAGGTAGCGACGAGCAGTACTTC. Its translation: CASSPNLGGGSDEQYF.

Comment on this clonotype: A much larger clone is a single base away; this may be a read error. The chain carries TRBV4-2 and TRBJ2-7; TRBD2 aligns across 9 bases. The germline gives CDR1 LGHNA, CDR2 YNFKEQ. The CDR3 loop spans 17 amino acids. The CDR3 bases are TGTGCCAGCAGCCAAAATTTAGCGGGAGTGGCATCCTACGAGCAGTGCTTC. It specifies CASSQNLAGVASYEQCF.

This clonotype came up many times. The CDR3 DNA reads TGCAGTGCTAGTACCTTCGGGGGGGGCTGGACCCAGCATTTT. It codes for CSASTFGGGWTQHF. V is TRBV20-1 and J is TRBJ1-5; D may be TRBD1 (6 bases). The CDR3 is 14 amino acids. V was shortened by 3 bases and J by 11 bases, with 20 bases between the two germline ends. Germline V gene data show CDR1 as DFQATT and CDR2 as SNEGSKA (reference sequence).

The rearrangement uses TRBV6-5 and TRBJ2-7; D unclear. Germline lookup yields CDR1 MNHEY and CDR2 SVGAGI. The V gene lost 1 base and the J gene lost 6 bases, with 13 bases spanning the gap. This CDR3 is built from 14 residues. The chain's CDR3 is CASSYLPPPSEQYF. CDR3 nucleotide sequence: TGTGCCAGCAGTTACTTGCCTCCTCCCAGCGAGCAGTACTTC.

The gene calls are TRBV19 and TRBJ2-5, with 10 nucleotides matching TRBD2. With 3 bases clipped from V and 4 bases from J, the junction kept 14 bases outside the gene matches. Germline V CDR1 and CDR2: LNHDA, SQIVND (reference sequence). The CDR3 consists of 18 residues. In nucleotides, the CDR3 is TGTGCCAGTAGTATTCTTGGTCTAGCGGGAGAGGCGGGAGAGACCCAGTACTTC. Translated: CASSILGLAGEAGETQYF.

This clonotype has ten or more counts. The V call is TRBV3-1, the J call TRBJ2-7; TRBD1 agrees at 7 bases. This CDR3 has 15 residues. The trim removed 4 bases at V and 0 bases at J, leaving 6 bases unmatched. CDR1 and CDR2 from the germline V gene are LGHDT and YNNKEL (reference sequence). For the CDR3, the DNA is TGTGCCAGCAGCCTCCCACGGACAGGCTCCTACGAGCAGTACTTC. This codes for CASSLPRTGSYEQYF.

This clonotype was seen a handful of times. The chain couples TRBV20-1 to TRBJ2-2, with a possible D match to TRBD1 (6 bases). Germline values: CDR1 DFQATT, CDR2 SNEGSKA (reference sequence). The V end was cut by 3 bases, the J end by 3 bases, with 8 bases between. This CDR3 region has 13 residues. The CDR3 region has the DNA TGCAGTGCTAGTACAGGGTACACCGGGGAGCTGTTTTTT. This sequence encodes CSASTGYTGELFF.

This clonotype was observed at least ten times. The J gene is TRBJ2-7, the V gene TRBV5-1; no reliable D call. The length of the CDR3 is 18 residues. CDR1 is SGHRS, CDR2 YFSETQ, per germline. V shed 0 bases and J shed 6 bases, with 25 bases lying between them. The CDR3 is CASSLATTPRVATTEQYF. The DNA of the CDR3 is TGCGCCAGCAGCTTGGCGACGACTCCACGGGTCGCAACTACCGAGCAGTACTTC.

This clonotype was seen a handful of times. The gene calls are TRBV29-1 and TRBJ2-1; D call uncertain. The CDR3 totals 10 residues. V was pared by 5 bases and J by 6 bases, with 5 bases between. CDR1 is SQVTM, CDR2 ANQGSEA, per germline. CDR3 residues: CSVPPNEQFF. The DNA for the CDR3 is TGCAGCGTTCCTCCCAATGAGCAGTTCTTC.

This clonotype occurred many times. The chain couples TRBV20-1 to TRBJ2-7; D not certain. V shed 1 base and J shed 6 bases, with 19 bases lying between them. This CDR3 has 15 residues. Germline values: CDR1 DFQATT, CDR2 SNEGSKA (reference sequence). CDR3: CSARGELRPLGEQYF. DNA for the CDR3: TGCAGTGCTAGAGGGGAACTTAGGCCCCTCGGCGAGCAGTACTTC.

This chain links TRBV7-2 with TRBJ2-1, with D perhaps TRBD1 (6 bases). The CDR3 extends over 16 amino acids. Germline V gives CDR1 SGHTA, CDR2 FQGNSA. The V and J ends lost 5 bases and 7 bases respectively, with 21 bases between them. The CDR3 loop is CASSRTGLQGRNEQFF. In DNA, the CDR3 is TGTGCCAGCAGCCGGACCGGGTTGCAGGGGCGGAATGAGCAGTTCTTC.

The gene calls are TRBV3-1 and TRBJ2-7, with D perhaps given as TRBD1 or TRBD2 (6 bases each). Trimming stripped 4 bases from V and 3 bases from J, with 10 bases between. The germline V gene encodes CDR1 LGHDT and CDR2 YNNKEL (reference sequence). The CDR3 spans 13 residues. The DNA for the CDR3 is TGTGCCAGCAGCCGCGGGGACAACTACGAGCAGTACTTC. Translated, it gives CASSRGDNYEQYF.

In this sample, this clonotype turned up many times. This chain uses TRBV27 with TRBJ2-7, with 9 bases fitting TRBD1. CDR1 is MNHEY and CDR2 is SMNVEV in the germline V gene (reference sequence). The CDR3 totals 14 residues. J was trimmed by 4 bases and V by 3 bases; bases with no gene match: 4. The CDR3 spells CASSFHRGPYEQYF. CDR3 coding DNA: TGTGCCAGCAGTTTTCACAGGGGGCCTTACGAGCAGTACTTC.

This clonotype was picked up many times. The rearrangement joins TRBV3-1 to TRBJ1-1; possibly TRBD1 for D (6 bases). CDR3 length: 14 residues. V was trimmed by 2 bases and J by 3 bases, leaving 10 bases between them. Per the germline V gene, CDR1 is LGHDT and CDR2 is YNNKEL (reference sequence). CDR3 sequence (DNA): TGTGCCAGCAGCCAACGGGACACACACACTGAAGCTTTCTTT. Its translation is CASSQRDTHTEAFF.

This clonotype was counted at least ten times. The genes are TRBV5-1 and TRBJ2-1; 7 bases are a match to TRBD2. The V gene end was trimmed by 0 bases and the J gene end by 4 bases; junction bases not matched to a gene: 4. The CDR3 covers 15 residues. Germline CDR1 and CDR2: SGHRS and YFSETQ. The CDR3 reads CASSLALATYNEQFF. In DNA form, the CDR3 reads TGCGCCAGCAGCTTGGCACTAGCGACATACAATGAGCAGTTCTTC.

There are many counts of this clonotype. CDR3 amino acids: CASSAGGRSPLHF. Here the CDR3 DNA reads TGTGCCAGCAGCGCAGGGGGCCGCTCACCCCTCCACTTT. The rearrangement joins TRBV7-2 to TRBJ1-6, with TRBD1 matching over 8 bases. The CDR3 runs 13 residues. V was clipped by 5 bases and J by 10 bases; unmatched bases: 4. Per germline, CDR1 SGHTA and CDR2 FQGNSA.

This sequence joins TRBV6-5 and TRBJ2-7; possibly TRBD1 for D (6 bases). CDR1 and CDR2 from the germline V gene are MNHEY and SVGAGI. Trimming removed 2 bases from V and 0 bases from J, with 11 bases in between. This CDR3 region has 15 residues. In DNA form, the CDR3 reads TGTGCCAGCAGTTACGATGGGACACTCTCCTACGAGCAGTACTTC. Translation gives CASSYDGTLSYEQYF.

This clonotype was counted a few times. The chain uses TRBV7-2 and TRBJ2-5; possible D gene TRBD1, 6 bases. The CDR3 totals 16 residues. V lost 2 bases and J 5 bases, leaving 18 bases between the germline ends. Looked up from germline, CDR1 is SGHTA and CDR2 is FQGNSA. The CDR3 nucleotides are TGTGCCAGCAGCTTACATCTCGGGCAGGGGATTGAGACCCAGTACTTC. This codes for CASSLHLGQGIETQYF.

This rearrangement joins TRBV20-1 to TRBJ2-2, with no clear D. The CDR3 consists of 12 residues. The germline gives CDR1 DFQATT, CDR2 SNEGSKA (reference sequence). V dropped 3 bases and J dropped 6 bases, with 8 bases sitting between them. This chain's CDR3 is CSASGLPGELFF. The CDR3 coding sequence is TGCAGTGCTAGTGGATTGCCCGGGGAGCTGTTTTTT.

This sequence joins TRBV10-3 and TRBJ2-1; TRBD2 might be the D (6 bases). The CDR3 extends over 15 amino acids. V lost 4 bases and J 6 bases, leaving 16 bases between the germline ends. Germline V CDR1 and CDR2: ENHRY, SYGVKD. The CDR3 DNA reads as TGTGCCATCAGTGTACTGGCGGGAAACCGCAATGAGCAGTTCTTC. This sequence encodes CAISVLAGNRNEQFF.

This chain joins TRBV14 and TRBJ1-1; possibly TRBD1 for D (5 bases). V was clipped by 0 bases and J by 11 bases, with 13 bases between them. Germline V gene data show CDR1 as SGHDN and CDR2 as FVKESK. The CDR3 extends over 13 amino acids. This CDR3 reads CASSQELTGGAFF. Written as DNA, the CDR3 is TGTGCCAGCAGCCAAGAACTAACGGGGGGGGCTTTCTTT. Based on the CDR3 plus reference TRBV14 and TRBJ1-1, the full variable domain is EAGVTQFPSHSVIEKGQTVTLRCDPISGHDNLYWYRRVMGKEIKFLLHFVKESKQDESGMPNNRFLAERTGGTYSTLKVQPAELEDSGVYFCASSQELTGGAFFGQGTRLTVV.

This clonotype was seen a few times. The chain combines TRBV29-1 with TRBJ1-2, with TRBD1 matching over 9 bases. From germline, CDR1 is SQVTM and CDR2 ANQGSEA. Trimming removed 7 bases from V and 6 bases from J; junction bases left unmatched: 9. The CDR3 is 13 amino acids. The CDR3 region is CSGGTGLNDGYTF. Written as DNA, the CDR3 is TGCAGCGGAGGGACAGGGTTAAACGATGGCTACACCTTC.

V is TRBV28 and J is TRBJ2-7; D unclear. Germline CDR1 reads MDHEN; CDR2 reads SYDVKM. The CDR3 extends over 14 amino acids. The V end was cut by 5 bases, the J end by 9 bases, with 20 bases between. As DNA, the CDR3 is TGTGCCAGCAGTCGCCCGATCGGGCCAAGCAGGCAGTACTTC. Protein sequence: CASSRPIGPSRQYF.

This clonotype was counted ten times or more. The chain couples TRBV20-1 to TRBJ2-7, with a weak D call TRBD2 (5 bases). The germline CDR1 and CDR2 sequences are DFQATT and SNEGSKA (reference sequence). Trimming pared 6 bases from V and 2 bases from J, leaving 8 bases between. The CDR3 length is 11 residues. The CDR3 reads CSASGTYEQYF. Here the CDR3 DNA reads TGCAGTGCGTCCGGGACCTACGAGCAGTACTTC.

This clonotype was detected many times. The V and J genes are TRBV5-1 and TRBJ1-1; 7 bases are a match to TRBD1. Germline lookup yields CDR1 SGHRS and CDR2 YFSETQ. The V segment lost 1 base and the J segment 1 base; nucleotides outside the gene matches: 13. The CDR3 is made up of 18 amino acids. The CDR3 protein is CASSLPVLGGNKNTEAFF. CDR3 DNA: TGCGCCAGCAGCTTGCCCGTGTTAGGGGGCAATAAGAACACTGAAGCTTTCTTT.

The chain uses TRBV5-1 and TRBJ2-2; TRBD2 matches 9 bases. The germline V gene has CDR1 SGHRS and CDR2 YFSETQ. The V and J ends lost 2 bases and 5 bases, in that order; junction bases with no gene match: 4. The CDR3 has 15 amino acids. The CDR3 DNA sequence: TGCGCCAGCAGCTTTCTAGCGGGAAGGACCGGGGAGCTGTTTTTT. It is translated as CASSFLAGRTGELFF.

The chain carries TRBV24-1 and TRBJ2-1, with 9 bases fitting TRBD1. This CDR3 is 16 amino acids long. CDR1 and CDR2 from the germline V gene are KGHDR and SFDVKD. With 1 base clipped from V and 8 bases from J, the junction kept 8 bases outside the gene matches. The CDR3 protein is CATSDFGTGNRYEQFF. CDR3 sequence (DNA): TGTGCCACCAGTGATTTTGGGACAGGGAATCGCTATGAGCAGTTCTTC.

The chain couples TRBV20-1 to TRBJ2-5; D tentatively fits TRBD1 or TRBD2 (5 bases each). Germline CDR1 DFQATT, CDR2 SNEGSKA (reference sequence). This CDR3 has 13 amino acids. Trimming removed 2 bases from V and 4 bases from J, with 11 bases in between. The CDR3 loop reads CSARLPGRETQYF. CDR3 bases: TGCAGTGCTAGACTACCAGGGAGAGAGACCCAGTACTTC.

The V gene is TRBV10-3, the J gene TRBJ2-7, with D tentatively TRBD2 (7 bases). This CDR3 region has 15 residues. The V end lost 6 bases, the J end lost 7 bases, and 22 bases lay between the germline ends. Germline CDR1 and CDR2: ENHRY and SYGVKD. The CDR3 loop reads CAIRGGTSSLGEQYF. CDR3 sequence (DNA): TGTGCCATCAGGGGAGGGACAAGTTCCTTAGGGGAGCAGTACTTC.

V usage is TRBV5-1 and J usage is TRBJ2-1; unclear D gene. The CDR3 runs 15 residues. V was trimmed by 0 bases and J by 2 bases, leaving 9 bases between them. Germline CDR1 SGHRS, CDR2 YFSETQ. The CDR3 region is CASSLGVLTYNEQFF. The CDR3 nucleotides read TGCGCCAGCAGCTTGGGGGTACTAACCTACAATGAGCAGTTCTTC.

This rearrangement joins TRBV14 to TRBJ2-1; weak D call: TRBD2 (6 bases). V shed 4 bases and J shed 6 bases, with 13 bases lying between them. CDR1 is SGHDN and CDR2 is FVKESK in the germline V gene. This CDR3 contains 14 residues. This chain's CDR3 is CASSRWDFFNEQFF. The CDR3 coding sequence is TGTGCCAGCAGCCGGTGGGACTTCTTCAATGAGCAGTTCTTC.